Listed below are T cell receptor beta chains from one sample, sequenced in a study of PD-1 blockade in mismatch repair-deficient tumors. Clones were sequenced by immunoSEQ multiplex PCR, and TCRdb holds only the in-frame ones, with some missing. This sample has tens of thousands of clones, with around 80% found just once. The sample in question was peripheral blood, obtained 12 weeks after starting pembrolizumab. The source of these receptors is an adult with mismatch repair-deficient cancer. The CDR3 runs from the conserved cysteine through the conserved F or W. Each record gives: CDR3 length, clone size, V gene, D gene, J gene, CDR3 protein, CDR3 DNA. A D gene is named only where the DNA matches it firmly. Rows may omit the clone size; those that give it use once, few, many or a size class.

>15|-|TRBV5-1|-|TRBJ1-1
CASSLDQKRNTEAFF
TGCGCCAGCAGCTTGGACCAAAAGCGAAACACTGAAGCTTTCTTT
>18|once|TRBV4-1|-|TRBJ2-7
CASSQEISFGTTSYEQYF
TGCGCCAGCAGCCAAGAAATAAGTTTCGGGACAACCTCCTACGAGCAGTACTTC
>16|-|TRBV5-5|TRBD1|TRBJ2-2
CASSLVDRGRDGELFF
TGTGCCAGCAGCTTGGTTGACAGGGGGCGCGACGGGGAGCTGTTTTTT
>15|-|TRBV27|-|TRBJ1-3
CASSPDGSSGNTIYF
TGTGCCAGCTCACCCGACGGCAGCTCTGGAAACACCATATATTTT
>17|-|TRBV4-1|TRBD2|TRBJ2-7
CASSQVNLLAGGYEQYF
TGCGCCAGCAGCCAAGTCAATCTACTAGCGGGAGGTTACGAGCAGTACTTC
>11|-|TRBV5-6|-|TRBJ2-7
CASSSSYEQYF
TGTGCCAGCAGCTCTTCCTACGAGCAGTACTTC
>16|-|TRBV18|TRBD2|TRBJ2-5
CASSPSSTSGSKTQYF
TGTGCCAGCTCACCAAGCTCTACTAGCGGGAGTAAGACCCAGTACTTC
>13|-|TRBV29-1|TRBD2|TRBJ2-1
CSHQGTSALEQFF
TGCAGCCATCAGGGGACTAGCGCCCTCGAGCAGTTCTTC
>16|once|TRBV6-6|TRBD2|TRBJ2-2
CASSYSRLAGGLELFF
TGTGCCAGCAGTTACTCGAGACTAGCGGGAGGTTTAGAGCTGTTTTTT
>14|few|TRBV19|-|TRBJ1-2
CASTPAGAQYGYTF
TGTGCCAGTACCCCGGCCGGGGCGCAATATGGCTACACCTTC
>15|-|TRBV7-2|TRBD2|TRBJ2-1
CASSISGREYNEQFF
TGTGCCAGCAGCATTAGCGGGAGGGAGTACAATGAGCAGTTCTTC
>13|-|TRBV6-6|-|TRBJ1-1
CASSYSGGTEAFF
TGTGCCAGCAGTTACTCCGGAGGCACTGAAGCTTTCTTT
>15|-|TRBV11-3|-|TRBJ2-1
CASSLEILGYNEQFF
TGTGCCAGCAGCTTAGAAATCTTGGGCTACAATGAGCAGTTCTTC
>11|-|TRBV30|-|TRBJ2-1
CAKGFYNEQFF
TGTGCCAAGGGATTTTACAATGAGCAGTTCTTC
>16|-|TRBV5-1|-|TRBJ1-5
CASSLGYREGNQPQHF
TGCGCCAGCAGCTTGGGATACAGGGAAGGCAATCAGCCCCAGCATTTT
>12|-|TRBV13|-|TRBJ1-2
CASSLARDGYTF
TGTGCCAGCAGCTTAGCCCGTGATGGCTACACCTTC
>15|-|TRBV6-1|TRBD2|TRBJ2-5
CASSEIAGAQETQYF
TGTGCCAGCAGTGAAATAGCGGGGGCCCAAGAGACCCAGTACTTC
>16|few|TRBV4-2|-|TRBJ2-6
CASSQDEGTGANVLTF
TGTGCCAGCAGCCAAGATGAGGGCACTGGGGCCAACGTCCTGACTTTC
>22|once|TRBV13|TRBD2|TRBJ2-1
CASSLIGPGTSGSRSMWHEQFF
TGTGCCAGCAGCCTGATAGGACCCGGGACTAGCGGGAGTAGGTCAATGTGGCATGAGCAGTTCTTC
>13|medium-sized|TRBV13|-|TRBJ1-2
CASSLGQAYGYTF
TGTGCCAGCAGCTTAGGACAGGCCTATGGCTACACCTTC
>15|few|TRBV9|-|TRBJ2-7
CASSPTPEGDYEQYF
TGTGCCAGCAGCCCGACACCGGAGGGAGACTACGAGCAGTACTTC
>13|-|TRBV5-1|-|TRBJ1-4
CASSRPPNEKLFF
TGCGCCAGCAGCAGACCGCCGAATGAAAAACTGTTTTTT
>19|-|TRBV12-5|-|TRBJ1-5
CASGLVQTDTRQNNQPQHF
TGTGCTAGTGGTTTGGTACAGACAGATACCAGACAGAACAATCAGCCCCAGCATTTT
>17|-|TRBV27|TRBD2|TRBJ2-7
CASSLGLSGTSSYEQYF
TGTGCCAGCAGTTTGGGATTAAGCGGGACCAGCTCCTACGAGCAGTACTTC
>15|-|TRBV5-6|-|TRBJ2-5
CASSQTGPVGETQYF
TGTGCCAGCAGCCAAACAGGGCCTGTGGGTGAGACCCAGTACTTC
>12|-|TRBV28|-|TRBJ1-2
CASSRPTHGYTF
TGTGCCAGCAGCCGCCCTACTCATGGCTACACCTTC
>16|-|TRBV11-2|TRBD2|TRBJ2-3
CASSTTSGSYTDTQYF
TGTGCCAGCAGCACGACTAGCGGGAGCTACACAGATACGCAGTATTTT
>15|-|TRBV13|TRBD1|TRBJ2-7
CASSPGTGESYEQYF
TGTGCCAGCAGCCCCGGGACAGGGGAATCCTACGAGCAGTACTTC
>13|-|TRBV4-1|-|TRBJ1-2
CASSQGPGYGYTF
TGCGCCAGCAGCCAGGGGCCCGGCTATGGCTACACCTTC
>14|once|TRBV6-6|-|TRBJ1-2
CASSLKGGNGGYTF
TGTGCCAGCAGCCTGAAGGGGGGGAATGGAGGCTACACCTTC
>15|-|TRBV18|-|TRBJ2-6
CASSPTASGVNVLTF
TGTGCCAGCTCACCAACAGCCTCGGGGGTCAACGTCCTGACTTTC
>13|-|TRBV5-6|-|TRBJ2-7
CASSVGPSYEQYF
TGTGCCAGCAGCGTCGGACCATCCTACGAGCAGTACTTC
>16|-|TRBV28|-|TRBJ2-7
CASSLMGTRSSYEQYF
TGTGCCAGCAGTTTAATGGGGACCAGGAGCTCCTACGAGCAGTACTTC
>11|once|TRBV10-2|-|TRBJ2-7
CASSLSYEQYF
TGCGCCAGCAGCCTTTCTTACGAGCAGTACTTC
>14|-|TRBV7-2|-|TRBJ2-2
CASSLARGWGELFF
TGTGCCAGCAGCTTAGCCAGGGGCTGGGGGGAGCTGTTTTTT
>13|once|TRBV30|-|TRBJ2-7
CASTGRGLYEQYF
TGTGCCTCCACCGGCCGGGGGCTCTACGAGCAGTACTTC
>16|-|TRBV4-1|-|TRBJ2-7
CASSQGDSLPEHEQYF
TGCGCCAGCAGCCAAGGAGACTCCCTCCCGGAACACGAGCAGTACTTC
>18|-|TRBV6-1|TRBD2|TRBJ2-1
CASSDNSGRAIAYNEQFF
TGTGCCAGCAGTGATAATAGCGGGAGGGCCATTGCCTACAATGAGCAGTTCTTC
>13|-|TRBV6-5|-|TRBJ1-1
CASSWAPNTEAFF
TGTGCCAGCAGTTGGGCCCCGAACACTGAAGCTTTCTTT
>17|-|TRBV4-3|-|TRBJ2-3
CASSQDVPGTTTDTQYF
TGCGCCAGCAGCCAAGACGTCCCTGGGACGACTACAGATACGCAGTATTTT
>14|-|TRBV25-1|TRBD1|TRBJ1-1
CASSPGQDYTEAFF
TGTGCCAGCAGTCCGGGACAGGACTACACTGAAGCTTTCTTT
>15|-|TRBV19|TRBD1|TRBJ1-5
CASVGTGGGNQPQHF
TGTGCCAGTGTTGGGACAGGGGGCGGAAATCAGCCCCAGCATTTT
>13|-|TRBV4-3|-|TRBJ1-5
CASSQDGGQPQHF
TGCGCCAGCAGCCAAGATGGGGGACAGCCCCAGCATTTT
>14|medium-sized|TRBV6-4|TRBD2|TRBJ2-2
CASRRAGVGGELFF
TGTGCCAGCAGAAGAGCGGGAGTTGGCGGGGAGCTGTTTTTT
>15|once|TRBV14|TRBD2|TRBJ2-3
CASSPIAGPTDTQYF
TGTGCCAGCAGCCCTATAGCGGGGCCCACAGATACGCAGTATTTT
>13|-|TRBV9|-|TRBJ2-4
CASSFRQVDIQYF
TGTGCCAGCAGCTTCCGACAGGTGGACATTCAGTACTTC
>14|-|TRBV6-5|-|TRBJ2-4
CASSPLRSLDIQYF
TGTGCCAGCAGCCCCTTAAGGAGTTTGGACATTCAGTACTTC
>11|once|TRBV10-2|-|TRBJ2-3
CASIGTDTQYF
TGCGCCAGCATAGGGACAGATACGCAGTATTTT
>14|-|TRBV6-1|-|TRBJ2-7
CAGATPGTLQEQYF
TGTGCCGGCGCCACTCCGGGAACCCTCCAGGAGCAGTACTTC
>17|-|TRBV5-1|-|TRBJ2-3
CASSRTGALHAPDTQYF
TGCGCCAGCAGCCGGACGGGGGCTCTTCATGCCCCCGATACGCAGTATTTT
>14|-|TRBV5-6|-|TRBJ2-3
CASSLPGTPDTQYF
TGTGCCAGCAGCTTGCCAGGGACTCCAGATACGCAGTATTTT
>14|-|TRBV4-1|TRBD1|TRBJ2-7
CASSQTGGAYEQYF
TGCGCCAGCAGCCAGACAGGGGGCGCCTACGAGCAGTACTTC
>17|few|TRBV7-8|TRBD1|TRBJ1-5
CASSLGIQGVSNQPQHF
TGTGCCAGCAGCTTAGGAATCCAGGGGGTTAGCAATCAGCCCCAGCATTTT
>15|-|TRBV7-6|-|TRBJ2-3
CASSLGGASTDTQYF
TGTGCCAGCAGCTTAGGGGGGGCTAGCACAGATACGCAGTATTTT
>16|-|TRBV11-2|TRBD2|TRBJ2-1
CASSLREREVYNEQFF
TGTGCCAGCAGCTTACGAGAGCGGGAGGTCTACAATGAGCAGTTCTTC
>11|few|TRBV29-1|-|TRBJ2-1
CSVTEQGRPFF
TGCAGCGTTACAGAACAGGGCCGGCCGTTCTTC
>15|-|TRBV7-9|TRBD1|TRBJ2-7
CASSLDDGQVYEQYF
TGTGCCAGCAGCTTAGACGACGGACAGGTCTACGAGCAGTACTTC
>14|once|TRBV5-1|TRBD1|TRBJ1-2
CASSSGQGRLGYTF
TGCGCCAGCAGCTCCGGACAGGGGAGATTGGGCTACACCTTC
>14|-|TRBV10-3|-|TRBJ2-7
CAISDYGSSYEQYF
TGTGCCATCAGTGATTATGGAAGCTCCTACGAGCAGTACTTC
>16|-|TRBV14|-|TRBJ1-4
CASSQEWGGSNEKLFF
TGTGCCAGCAGCCAAGAGTGGGGGGGGTCTAATGAAAAACTGTTTTTT